This is a list of T cell receptor beta chains from one sample in a study of shared clonotypes between healthy human individuals. Here immunoSEQ multiplex PCR was the method, and the copy in TCRdb shows in-frame clones only, minus some. The sample consists of millions of clones, around 96% of them appearing once. The sample was naive CD8+ T cells sorted from blood. The receptor source for this set is a man aged 18-30 years in good health. Both conserved end residues are part of each CDR3. A clone size is listed for some rows: how often the clone was seen (once, few, many), or a class if it is expanded.

abundance: NA; j_gene: TRBJ1-6; v_gene: TRBV27; CDR3aa: CASSFLERTGINSPLHF
abundance: once; j_gene: TRBJ2-3; v_gene: TRBV11-2; CDR3aa: CASSFAGGVVYTQYF
abundance: NA; j_gene: TRBJ2-4; v_gene: TRBV5-6; CDR3aa: CASSLGFGKLQYF
abundance: NA; j_gene: TRBJ2-3; v_gene: TRBV10-3; CDR3aa: CAISTTGLTDTQYF
abundance: NA; j_gene: TRBJ2-3; v_gene: TRBV7-2; CDR3aa: CASSSGRIRTDTQYF
abundance: once; j_gene: TRBJ1-5; v_gene: TRBV28; CDR3aa: CASSPEGNQPQHF
abundance: NA; j_gene: TRBJ1-6; v_gene: TRBV9; CDR3aa: CASSVGPVYNSPLHF
abundance: NA; j_gene: TRBJ2-7; v_gene: TRBV5-4; CDR3aa: CASSLAGTGGEQYF
abundance: NA; j_gene: TRBJ2-5; v_gene: TRBV7-9; CDR3aa: CASSLTWNYQETQYF
abundance: once; j_gene: TRBJ1-5; v_gene: TRBV4-3; CDR3aa: CASSQDRYSNQPQHF
abundance: NA; j_gene: TRBJ1-5; v_gene: TRBV11-1; CDR3aa: CASSLMCYSNQPQHF
abundance: NA; j_gene: TRBJ2-1; v_gene: TRBV5-4; CDR3aa: CASSLASGGYNEQFF
abundance: NA; j_gene: TRBJ2-7; v_gene: TRBV13; CDR3aa: CASSPGGLEQYF
abundance: NA; j_gene: TRBJ1-1; v_gene: TRBV6-5; CDR3aa: CASSGLDTEAFF
abundance: NA; j_gene: TRBJ1-1; v_gene: TRBV28; CDR3aa: CASRFLTEAFF
abundance: NA; j_gene: TRBJ2-7; v_gene: TRBV6-1; CDR3aa: CASSEWDTSGESYEQYF
abundance: once; j_gene: TRBJ1-5; v_gene: TRBV7-9; CDR3aa: CASGRGEGNQPQHF
abundance: few; j_gene: TRBJ2-3; v_gene: TRBV5-1; CDR3aa: CASRGPGPDTQYF
abundance: once; j_gene: TRBJ1-6; v_gene: TRBV15; CDR3aa: CATRTGNSPLHF
abundance: NA; j_gene: TRBJ1-2; v_gene: TRBV27; CDR3aa: CASSLSGGEDYGYTF
abundance: once; j_gene: TRBJ1-2; v_gene: TRBV7-9; CDR3aa: CASSFGTGGGYGYTF
abundance: NA; j_gene: TRBJ2-3; v_gene: TRBV5-1; CDR3aa: CASSLTSGETDTQYF
abundance: NA; j_gene: TRBJ2-7; v_gene: TRBV7-8; CDR3aa: CASSSPTISGPSYEQYF
abundance: NA; j_gene: TRBJ2-2; v_gene: TRBV7-6; CDR3aa: CASSLNTNTGELFF
abundance: NA; j_gene: TRBJ2-1; v_gene: TRBV27; CDR3aa: CASSLPRNLQFF
abundance: NA; j_gene: TRBJ2-2; v_gene: TRBV12-5; CDR3aa: CASGSLRTGDSGELFF
abundance: NA; j_gene: TRBJ2-5; v_gene: TRBV13; CDR3aa: CASSWAGQGNEYF
abundance: NA; j_gene: TRBJ1-6; v_gene: TRBV7-9; CDR3aa: CASSLKRESPLHF
abundance: NA; j_gene: TRBJ2-3; v_gene: TRBV5-1; CDR3aa: CASSLESGTVDTQYF
abundance: once; j_gene: TRBJ1-2; v_gene: TRBV5-4; CDR3aa: CASSFSQGAIGYTF
abundance: NA; j_gene: TRBJ2-7; v_gene: TRBV4-1; CDR3aa: CASSQVVDYEQYF
abundance: NA; j_gene: TRBJ2-5; v_gene: TRBV9; CDR3aa: CASSADGGRETQYF
abundance: NA; j_gene: TRBJ2-7; v_gene: TRBV4-3; CDR3aa: CASSQDLGAASYEQYF
abundance: NA; j_gene: TRBJ1-6; v_gene: TRBV5-6; CDR3aa: CASSSGGSPLHF
abundance: NA; j_gene: TRBJ1-1; v_gene: TRBV7-9; CDR3aa: CASSLGQGDTEAFF
abundance: NA; j_gene: TRBJ2-7; v_gene: TRBV4-1; CDR3aa: CASSAVRTSGVEGEQYF
abundance: NA; j_gene: TRBJ2-1; v_gene: TRBV5-6; CDR3aa: CASSDGSYNEQFF
abundance: once; j_gene: TRBJ2-4; v_gene: TRBV6-8; CDR3aa: CASSRRLPRYIQYF
abundance: NA; j_gene: TRBJ2-7; v_gene: TRBV5-4; CDR3aa: CASSFGQAISYEQYF
abundance: NA; j_gene: TRBJ2-1; v_gene: TRBV11-2; CDR3aa: CASSLSMNLGGSYNEQFF
abundance: NA; j_gene: TRBJ2-7; v_gene: TRBV4-3; CDR3aa: CASSPEVSSGLLEQYF
abundance: NA; j_gene: TRBJ2-3; v_gene: TRBV2; CDR3aa: CASLSVRSTDTQYF
abundance: NA; j_gene: TRBJ1-1; v_gene: TRBV19; CDR3aa: CASSTWTGANTEAFF
abundance: once; j_gene: TRBJ1-2; v_gene: TRBV4-1; CDR3aa: CASSPNVGGVNYGYTF
abundance: NA; j_gene: NA; v_gene: TRBV4-3; CDR3aa: CASSQDGLAGYEQYF
abundance: NA; j_gene: TRBJ1-2; v_gene: TRBV10-3; CDR3aa: CAISDWDINGYTF
abundance: NA; j_gene: TRBJ2-2; v_gene: TRBV9; CDR3aa: CASSLGGYPGELFF
abundance: NA; j_gene: TRBJ1-3; v_gene: TRBV13; CDR3aa: CASSTGQGLSGNTIYF
abundance: NA; j_gene: TRBJ2-2; v_gene: TRBV7-9; CDR3aa: CASIRPLTSGVNTGELFF
abundance: NA; j_gene: TRBJ1-6; v_gene: TRBV27; CDR3aa: CASNRDGHNSPLHF
abundance: NA; j_gene: TRBJ2-1; v_gene: TRBV27; CDR3aa: CASTAYNEQFF
abundance: NA; j_gene: TRBJ1-1; v_gene: TRBV27; CDR3aa: CASSWVTGNTEAFF
abundance: NA; j_gene: TRBJ2-4; v_gene: TRBV5-1; CDR3aa: CASSLDGGGITIQYF
abundance: NA; j_gene: TRBJ2-7; v_gene: TRBV7-2; CDR3aa: CASSLSAGGIYEQYF
abundance: NA; j_gene: TRBJ2-2; v_gene: TRBV19; CDR3aa: CASSISQGGTGELFF